The 6 T cell receptor beta chains reported below all come from one sample, sequenced in a study of cytomegalovirus exposure and HLA in healthy donors. The PCR had 60 Vbeta and 13 Jbeta primers. Sequenced by immunoSEQ multiplex PCR; TCRdb stores in-frame clones only, minus some. The profile shows around 100,000 clones, around four fifths of them singletons. What was sequenced was PBMCs. All receptors come from a man aged 30 to 39 in good health and CMV-seronegative.

The V gene is TRBV30, the J gene TRBJ1-5; D is unclear. CDR1 is GTSNPN, CDR2 SVGIG, per germline (reference sequence). The CDR3 has 13 amino acids. Trimming cost V 2 bases and J 3 bases, with 8 bases left between them. CDR3 sequence: CAWSPRDNQPQHF. The CDR3 DNA reads TGTGCCTGGAGTCCCCGGGACAATCAGCCCCAGCATTTT.

V and J are TRBV6-5 and TRBJ1-1; D uncertain. Germline V gives CDR1 MNHEY, CDR2 SVGAGI. The CDR3 consists of 13 residues. Trimming pared 6 bases from V and 5 bases from J, leaving 13 bases between. The CDR3 bases are TGTGCCAGCAGCCTTGATAGCGAGACTGAAGCTTTCTTT. Its translation is CASSLDSETEAFF.

There are a few counts of this clone. The chain carries TRBV18 and TRBJ2-5; no firm D call. The CDR3 has 12 residues. The germline gives CDR1 KGHSH, CDR2 LQKENI. V gave up 3 bases and J gave up 1 base, with 3 bases separating them. The CDR3 nucleotides read TGTGCCAGCTCACCCCTCCAAGAGACCCAGTACTTC. As protein: CASSPLQETQYF.

J is TRBJ1-1 and V is TRBV15, with a weak D call TRBD1 (6 bases). The CDR3 spans 13 residues. The V gene's germline CDR1 is LNHNV and CDR2 YYDKDF (reference sequence). Trimming removed 7 bases from V and 6 bases from J, with 15 bases in between. CDR3 nucleotides: TGTGCCACCACCCAGAGATGGGGGCCTGAAGCTTTCTTT. Residues: CATTQRWGPEAFF. Full variable domain (rest looked up from reference TRBV15 and TRBJ1-1): DAMVIQNPRYQVTQFGKPVTLSCSQTLNHNVMYWYQQKSSQAPKLLFHYYDKDFNNEADTPDNFQSRRPNTSFCFLDIRSPGLGDTAMYLCATTQRWGPEAFFGQGTRLTVV.

The chain joins TRBV11-3 to TRBJ2-1; 11 bases match TRBD2. The CDR3 runs to 15 residues. Germline V gives CDR1 SGHNT, CDR2 YENEEA. The trim removed 5 bases at V and 7 bases at J, leaving 7 bases unmatched. The CDR3 here is CASSHRASGRNEQFF. The CDR3 coding sequence is TGTGCCAGCAGCCACCGGGCTAGCGGGAGGAATGAGCAGTTCTTC.

The rearrangement links TRBV7-2 to TRBJ1-6; D gene unclear. The V and J ends lost 4 bases and 7 bases respectively, with 8 bases between them. The CDR3 contains 13 residues. Germline CDR1 reads SGHTA; CDR2 reads FQGNSA. CDR3 in DNA: TGTGCCAGCAGCTGGGCGGGAAATTCACCCCTCCACTTT. Its protein is CASSWAGNSPLHF. The variable domain in full, with the rest retrieved from reference TRBV7-2 and TRBJ1-6, is GAGVSQSPSNKVTEKGKDVELRCDPISGHTALYWYRQSLGQGLEFLIYFQGNSAPDKSGLPSDRFSAERTGGSVSTLTIQRTQQEDSAVYLCASSWAGNSPLHFGNGTRLTVT.